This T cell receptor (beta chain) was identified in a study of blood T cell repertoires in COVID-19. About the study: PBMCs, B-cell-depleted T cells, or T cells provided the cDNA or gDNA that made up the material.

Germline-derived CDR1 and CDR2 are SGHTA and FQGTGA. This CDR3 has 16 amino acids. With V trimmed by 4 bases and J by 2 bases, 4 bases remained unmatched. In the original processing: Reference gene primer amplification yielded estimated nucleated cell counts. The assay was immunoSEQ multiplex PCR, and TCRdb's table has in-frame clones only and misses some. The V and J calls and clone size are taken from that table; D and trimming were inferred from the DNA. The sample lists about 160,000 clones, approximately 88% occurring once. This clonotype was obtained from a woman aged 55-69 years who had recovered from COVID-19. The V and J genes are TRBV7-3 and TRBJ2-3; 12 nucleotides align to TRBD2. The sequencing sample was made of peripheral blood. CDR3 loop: CASSSGLAGYTDTQYF. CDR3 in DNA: TGTGCCAGCAGCTCCGGACTAGCGGGATACACAGATACGCAGTATTTT. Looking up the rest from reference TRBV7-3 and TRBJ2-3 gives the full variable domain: GAGVSQTPSNKVTEKGKYVELRCDPISGHTALYWYRQSLGQGPEFLIYFQGTGAADDSGLPNDRFFAVRPEGSVSTLKIQRTERGDSAVYLCASSSGLAGYTDTQYFGPGTRLTVL.